The 25 T cell receptor beta chains given below trace back to one sample, sequenced in a study of cytomegalovirus exposure and HLA in healthy donors. It was with 60 Vbeta and 13 Jbeta primers that the PCR ran. The repertoire was sequenced with immunoSEQ multiplex PCR; TCRdb's copy has only in-frame clones and lacks some. In the table there are under 200,000 clones, approximately 80% of which are singletons. Sequencing used PBMCs. Receptors originate from a man in his sixties in good health and CMV-seronegative.

The CDR3 DNA follows: TGTGCCACCAGCAGAGATCCGGCGGGGGGACTGCTCTCTGGGGCCAACGTCCTGACTTTC. Encoded protein: CATSRDPAGGLLSGANVLTF. The J gene is TRBJ2-6, the V gene TRBV15, with 8 bases lining up with TRBD2. The CDR3 is made up of 20 amino acids. Germline lookup yields CDR1 LNHNV and CDR2 YYDKDF (reference sequence). V lost 0 bases, J lost 0 bases, and 10 bases stayed unmatched.

The chain is built from TRBV6-6 and TRBJ2-5, with D perhaps TRBD1 (5 bases). Germline CDR1 and CDR2: MNHNY and SVGAGI (reference sequence). This CDR3 is built from 12 residues. Trimming left V 8 bases short and J 5 bases short, with 12 bases between. This chain's CDR3 is CASLDGAETQYF. DNA for the CDR3: TGTGCCAGCTTAGATGGGGCGGAGACCCAGTACTTC.

This clone appeared once. This sequence joins TRBV11-3 and TRBJ2-7; D call uncertain. V lost 5 bases and J 6 bases, leaving 17 bases between the germline ends. Per the germline V gene, CDR1 is SGHNT and CDR2 is YENEEA. The CDR3 length is 14 residues. CDR3 region: CASSPEPSTPEQYF. The CDR3 nucleotides read TGTGCCAGCAGCCCAGAGCCCTCGACACCCGAGCAGTACTTC.

The chain recombines TRBV2 with TRBJ2-7; TRBD1 is a possible D gene (5 bases). The CDR3 covers 14 residues. Trimming removed 1 base from V and 4 bases from J, with 11 bases in between. The germline CDR1 and CDR2 sequences are SNHLY and FYNNEI. The CDR3 DNA reads TGTGCCAGCAGTGAAGGGCCAGGGTTGTACGAGCAGTACTTC. Translated: CASSEGPGLYEQYF.

The chain has TRBV19 and TRBJ2-1, with 7 bases identical to TRBD2. J was trimmed by 4 bases and V by 3 bases; bases with no gene match: 6. The CDR3 has 15 residues. Germline CDR1 is LNHDA and CDR2 is SQIVND (reference sequence). The CDR3 here is CASSIRREWYNEQFF. DNA of the CDR3: TGTGCCAGTAGTATCCGGCGGGAGTGGTACAATGAGCAGTTCTTC.

To note about this clone: The sample holds other DNA sequences that translate to the same CDR3. The chain recombines TRBV27 with TRBJ2-2; D uncertain. This CDR3 contains 14 residues. The V gene's germline CDR1 is MNHEY and CDR2 SMNVEV (reference sequence). Trimming pared 2 bases from V and 1 base from J, leaving 5 bases between. CDR3 DNA: TGTGCCAGCAGTTTAGCCGGGAACACCGGGGAGCTGTTTTTT. It translates to CASSLAGNTGELFF.

The chain carries TRBV10-3 and TRBJ2-2, with D hard to call. This CDR3 has 14 residues. The germline V gene encodes CDR1 ENHRY and CDR2 SYGVKD. V was trimmed by 2 bases and J by 2 bases, leaving 6 bases between them. The chain's CDR3 is CAISEQTNTGELFF. The DNA of the CDR3 is TGTGCCATCAGTGAGCAAACTAACACCGGGGAGCTGTTTTTT.

The V call is TRBV7-9, the J call TRBJ2-1; 9 nucleotides agree with TRBD1. The germline gives CDR1 SEHNR, CDR2 FQNEAQ (reference sequence). The junction had 13 bases not matched to a gene; V was cut back by 4 bases and J by 9 bases. This CDR3 has 16 residues. CDR3 sequence (DNA): TGTGCCAGCAGCTCTGGAACAGGGGGCCCAAAGGGTGAGCAGTTCTTC. It is translated as CASSSGTGGPKGEQFF.

The chain recombines TRBV27 with TRBJ2-1; 15 positions agree with TRBD2. Germline CDR1 MNHEY, CDR2 SMNVEV (reference sequence). This CDR3 is built from 17 residues. The junction had 11 bases not matched to a gene; V was cut back by 0 bases and J by 14 bases. The CDR3 is CASSLSKPRTSGRAEFF. The CDR3, as DNA: TGTGCCAGCAGTTTATCAAAACCTAGGACTAGCGGGAGGGCCGAGTTCTTC.

This clone has more than one count but fewer than ten. The rearrangement uses TRBV27 and TRBJ2-7, with a tentative D call TRBD2 (5 bases). The CDR3 totals 14 residues. In germline, CDR1 is MNHEY, CDR2 SMNVEV (reference sequence). The ends were cut back, 3 bases at V and 6 bases at J, with 15 bases in the middle. The CDR3 loop is CASSFSSLGSEQYF. CDR3 bases: TGTGCCAGCAGTTTCTCGTCTCTGGGGAGCGAGCAGTACTTC.

The V call is TRBV9, the J call TRBJ2-5, with D perhaps TRBD1 (5 bases). Germline values: CDR1 SGDLS, CDR2 YYNGEE. This CDR3 is built from 14 residues. Deletions cut 0 bases from V and 5 bases from J, with 11 bases between. The CDR3 is CASSVGIGAETQYF. CDR3 nucleotide sequence: TGTGCCAGCAGCGTAGGGATTGGGGCGGAGACCCAGTACTTC.

This CDR3 is CASSGQVVGDTQYF. CDR3 bases: TGTGCCAGCAGTGGTCAGGTCGTCGGAGATACGCAGTATTTT. This rearrangement joins TRBV6-6 to TRBJ2-3; no definite D call. The CDR3 length is 14 residues. The germline V and J ends were trimmed by 5 bases and 5 bases, with 14 bases remaining between them. The V gene's germline CDR1 is MNHNY and CDR2 SVGAGI (reference sequence).

This chain links TRBV4-2 with TRBJ2-7; the D gene is possibly TRBD1 (7 bases). The V gene lost 0 bases and the J gene lost 1 base, with 13 bases spanning the gap. Germline V gives CDR1 LGHNA, CDR2 YNFKEQ. This CDR3 is 16 amino acids long. DNA of the CDR3: TGTGCCAGCAGCCAAGATGGAGGGGGCGGGTCCTACGAGCAGTACTTC. This gives the protein CASSQDGGGGSYEQYF.

This clone came up a few times. V gene TRBV5-1 combines with J gene TRBJ1-5, with TRBD1 matching over 10 bases. Germline V gene data show CDR1 as SGHRS and CDR2 as YFSETQ. The CDR3 extends over 17 amino acids. Trimming took 4 bases from V and 6 from J; bases not matched to a gene: 13. CDR3: CASSPGTGALGGQPQHF. As DNA, the CDR3 is TGCGCCAGCAGCCCCGGGACAGGGGCCCTGGGCGGTCAGCCCCAGCATTTT.

This clone was seen only once. The J gene is TRBJ1-1, the V gene TRBV5-1; 7 nucleotides line up with TRBD1. V lost 4 bases and J lost 4; bases outside the gene matches: 7. The CDR3 is 14 residues long. The germline V gene has CDR1 SGHRS and CDR2 YFSETQ. CDR3 DNA sequence: TGCGCCAGCAGCATTTACAGGGGTGGCACTGAAGCTTTCTTT. It codes for CASSIYRGGTEAFF.

This rearrangement joins TRBV14 to TRBJ1-2; the match to TRBD1 covers 8 bases. The CDR3 length is 15 residues. Germline trimming cut 4 bases from V and 3 bases from J; bases unmatched to any gene: 7. CDR1 SGHDN and CDR2 FVKESK come from the germline V gene. The CDR3 here is CASSRNRGSDYGYTF. The CDR3 bases are TGTGCCAGCAGCCGCAACAGGGGGTCGGACTATGGCTACACCTTC.

The V call is TRBV7-9, the J call TRBJ2-7; tentative D call: TRBD1 (5 bases). The CDR3 is 11 residues long. V was pared by 5 bases and J by 4 bases, with 6 bases between. CDR1 SEHNR and CDR2 FQNEAQ come from the germline V gene (reference sequence). CDR3: CASSTGYEQYF. CDR3 nucleotides: TGTGCCAGCAGCACAGGATACGAGCAGTACTTC.

This CDR3 reads CASSPGLAGVNEQFF. The DNA for the CDR3 is TGCGCCAGCAGCCCGGGACTAGCGGGGGTGAATGAGCAGTTCTTC. This rearrangement joins TRBV5-1 to TRBJ2-1; the match to TRBD2 covers 14 bases. CDR1 SGHRS and CDR2 YFSETQ come from the germline V gene. The CDR3 length is 15 residues. V lost 4 bases to trimming and J lost 7 bases; unmatched junction nucleotides: 4.

This clone was seen only once. J is TRBJ2-1 and V is TRBV4-1; D is perhaps TRBD2 (6 bases). CDR1 and CDR2 from the germline V gene are MGHRA and YSYEKL. The CDR3 has 16 amino acids. V lost 0 bases to trimming and J lost 3 bases, with 12 bases between them. The CDR3 nucleotides read TGCGCCAGCAGCCAAGAAGCTAGCGCGATCTACAATGAGCAGTTCTTC. This sequence encodes CASSQEASAIYNEQFF.

The chain uses TRBV7-9 and TRBJ1-1; D ambiguous. V lost 6 bases and J lost 0, with 17 bases in between. This CDR3 comprises 16 residues. CDR1 is SEHNR and CDR2 is FQNEAQ in the germline V gene (reference sequence). In DNA, the CDR3 is TGTGCCAGCAGACAAGATGGTAGAGGGATGAACACTGAAGCTTTCTTT. Translating it yields CASRQDGRGMNTEAFF.

Note on this clone: A junction end diverges from the germline sequence, so it may reflect a read error. V is TRBV2 and J is TRBJ1-5; 10 nucleotides line up with TRBD1. The V gene's germline CDR1 is SNHLY and CDR2 FYNNEI. The CDR3 length is 18 residues. CDR3 in amino acids: CASSDGRVRDRGAQPQNF. The CDR3 DNA reads as TGTGCCAGCAGTGACGGCAGGGTGCGGGACAGGGGCGCCCAGCCCCAGAATTTT. Supplemented by reference TRBV2 and TRBJ1-5, the full variable domain reads EPEVTQTPSHQVTQMGQEVILRCVPISNHLYFYWYRQILGQKVEFLVSFYNNEISEKSEIFDDQFSVERPDGSNFTLKIRSTKLEDSAMYFCASSDGRVRDRGAQPQNFGDGTRLSIL.

With respect to this clone: The junction departs from germline at one end; a sequencing error may be responsible. The chain combines TRBV5-1 with TRBJ1-2; 12 nucleotides align to TRBD1. The CDR3 spans 17 residues. The germline gives CDR1 SGHRS, CDR2 YFSETQ. CDR3 sequence: CASSGWDRGPKDYGYPF. The DNA of the CDR3 is TGCGCCAGCAGTGGGTGGGACAGGGGGCCAAAGGACTATGGCTACCCCTTC.

The rearrangement joins TRBV5-8 to TRBJ2-1; TRBD2 matches at 8 bases. This CDR3 region has 15 residues. Germline CDR1 and CDR2: SGHTS and YDEGEE. The trim removed 0 bases at V and 9 bases at J, leaving 8 bases unmatched. The chain's CDR3 is CASSLAASGLGEQFF. The CDR3 DNA follows: TGTGCCAGCAGCTTGGCGGCTAGCGGGCTCGGTGAGCAGTTCTTC.

This clone was found a few times. The V gene is TRBV5-6, the J gene TRBJ2-7, with D possibly being TRBD2 (5 bases). V dropped 3 bases and J dropped 5 bases, with 12 bases sitting between them. The CDR3 loop spans 13 amino acids. Germline V gene data show CDR1 as SGHDT and CDR2 as YYEEEE. CDR3 sequence reads: CASSWELGDEQYF. CDR3 in DNA: TGTGCCAGCAGCTGGGAACTCGGGGACGAGCAGTACTTC.

This chain uses TRBV4-1 with TRBJ2-7; 7 nucleotides align to TRBD2. V shed 1 base, J shed 0 bases, and the junction held 6 bases outside the gene matches. The CDR3 extends over 16 amino acids. The germline gives CDR1 MGHRA, CDR2 YSYEKL. CDR3 sequence: CASSQGGGGSSYEQYF. DNA for the CDR3: TGCGCCAGCAGCCAAGGTGGCGGGGGAAGCTCCTACGAGCAGTACTTC.